One T cell receptor beta chain is described in this entry. Germline V gene lookup returns CDR1 MGHRA and CDR2 YSYEKL. V gave up 2 bases and J gave up 4 bases; unmatched junction bases: 7. The length of the CDR3 is 16 residues. The data belong to a study of long-term antiretroviral therapy in people with HIV. Running of the v3.0 immunoSEQ assay took place at survey level. Repertoires were generated with immunoSEQ multiplex PCR, while TCRdb's copy carries only in-frame clones and drops some. The table records around 17,000 clones, about 95% of them present only once. The sequences come from unsorted PBMCs, collected more than 10 years after starting antiretroviral therapy. This clonotype originated in a man younger than 45 with HIV. The J gene is TRBJ2-2, the V gene TRBV4-1; 7 bases agree with TRBD1. The CDR3 nucleotides read TGCGCCAGCAGCCAACCGACAGGGCGGGTCACCGGGGAGCTGTTTTTT. The encoded protein is CASSQPTGRVTGELFF.